This passage covers 9 T cell receptor beta chains from one sample sequenced in a study of neoadjuvant anti-PD-1 for oral cavity cancer. Repertoires were generated with immunoSEQ multiplex PCR, while TCRdb's copy carries only in-frame clones and drops some. The sample holds around 60,000 clones, approximately 79% seen once. The sample consisted of PBMCs, taken before nivolumab (anti-PD-1) treatment. The receptors were sampled from a person aged 35-79 years with oral cavity squamous cell carcinoma.

About this clone: At one end, the junction sequence differs from germline, possibly due to a read error. The V call is TRBV2, the J call TRBJ2-2; perhaps TRBD2 as D (6 bases). The CDR3 has 17 residues. Germline V gene sequence: CDR1 SNHLY, CDR2 FYNNEI. The chain's CDR3 is CASGEALRRGNTGELFF. CDR3 nucleotide sequence: TGTGCCAGCGGTGAAGCGCTTCGGCGGGGGAACACCGGGGAGCTGTTTTTT.

The J gene is TRBJ2-5, the V gene TRBV5-6, with D possibly being TRBD1 (6 bases). V was pared by 1 base and J by 6 bases, with 13 bases between. CDR1 and CDR2 (germline): SGHDT, YYEEEE. The CDR3 runs 14 residues. CDR3 DNA: TGTGCCAGCAGCTTGTGGCAGGGGCGGCAGACCCAGTACTTC. As protein: CASSLWQGRQTQYF.

This chain links TRBV5-5 with TRBJ1-1; D perhaps matches TRBD1 (5 bases). CDR3 length: 12 residues. Germline V lookup: CDR1 SGHKS, CDR2 YYEKEE (reference sequence). Deletions cut 4 bases from V and 7 bases from J, with 11 bases between. The CDR3 bases are TGTGCCAGCAGCGGAGAGGGGATTGAAGCTTTCTTT. Translating gives CASSGEGIEAFF. The variable domain in full, completed from reference TRBV5-5 and TRBJ1-1, reads DAGVTQSPTHLIKTRGQQVTLRCSPISGHKSVSWYQQVLGQGPQFIFQYYEKEERGRGNFPDRFSARQFPNYSSELNVNALLLGDSALYLCASSGEGIEAFFGQGTRLTVV.

V gene TRBV28 combines with J gene TRBJ1-6; D remains unclear. V shed 4 bases and J shed 6 bases, with 13 bases lying between them. CDR1 MDHEN and CDR2 SYDVKM come from the germline V gene. The CDR3 runs to 15 residues. Here the CDR3 reads CASSSTGMGNSPLHF. The CDR3, as DNA: TGTGCCAGCAGTTCCACCGGGATGGGTAATTCACCCCTCCACTTT.

The J gene is TRBJ1-4, the V gene TRBV7-2; D unclear. There are 15 residues in the CDR3. V shed 2 bases and J shed 3 bases, with 10 bases lying between them. The V gene's germline CDR1 is SGHTA and CDR2 FQGNSA. The CDR3 coding sequence is TGTGCCAGCAGCTTATCTCGACGTTCTAATGAAAAACTGTTTTTT. Protein product: CASSLSRRSNEKLFF.

The V gene is TRBV19, the J gene TRBJ2-7; 11 nucleotides align to TRBD1. V lost 4 bases, J lost 5 bases, and 7 bases stayed unmatched. The germline V gene encodes CDR1 LNHDA and CDR2 SQIVND (reference sequence). This CDR3 has 15 residues. The CDR3 DNA reads TGTGCCAGTAGTACCCGGGACAGGGGGTCCCACGAGCAGTACTTC. Residues: CASSTRDRGSHEQYF.

This rearrangement joins TRBV14 to TRBJ1-1; D not certain. The CDR3 runs to 13 residues. Germline CDR1 and CDR2: SGHDN and FVKESK. V was shortened by 2 bases and J by 4 bases, with 8 bases between the two germline ends. The CDR3 here is CASSQTMSTEAFF. CDR3 bases: TGTGCCAGCAGCCAAACGATGAGCACTGAAGCTTTCTTT. The full variable domain, in which reference TRBV14 and TRBJ1-1 provide the parts outside the CDR3, is EAGVTQFPSHSVIEKGQTVTLRCDPISGHDNLYWYRRVMGKEIKFLLHFVKESKQDESGMPNNRFLAERTGGTYSTLKVQPAELEDSGVYFCASSQTMSTEAFFGQGTRLTVV.

This chain links TRBV11-2 with TRBJ1-5, with a weak D call TRBD1 (6 bases). This CDR3 contains 13 residues. Per germline, CDR1 SGHAT and CDR2 FQNNGV. V lost 5 bases to trimming and J lost 9 bases, with 14 bases between them. The CDR3 bases are TGTGCCAGCAGCCTAACAGGGAGCGGGCCCCAGCATTTT. Translating gives CASSLTGSGPQHF.

This chain uses TRBV6-1 with TRBJ1-4; the D gene is possibly TRBD1 (6 bases). This CDR3 has 15 residues. Per the germline V gene, CDR1 is MNHNS and CDR2 is SASEGT. V lost 4 bases and J 7 bases, leaving 16 bases between the germline ends. Here the CDR3 DNA reads TGTGCCAGCAGTGCAAGACAGGAGCGGCGTGAAAAACTGTTTTTT. This gives the protein CASSARQERREKLFF.